Sequencing of this TCR beta chain was carried out in a study of cytomegalovirus exposure and HLA in healthy donors. Study-wide results and limits: Follow-up analysis later connected one missense variant in DCLRE1C with trimming of TCR beta V- and J-genes.

In regard to this clone: Its antigen remains unknown.

The length of the CDR3 is 12 residues. Trimming shortened V by 3 bases and J by 7 bases, and 6 bases separated the two germline ends. Germline V CDR1 and CDR2: SGHTA, FQGNSA. Both 60 Vbeta primers and 13 Jbeta primers went into the PCR. Libraries were prepared by immunoSEQ multiplex PCR; TCRdb keeps only in-frame clonotypes and omits some of them. Of around 140,000 clones listed, just under 85% are singletons. The chain carries TRBV7-2 and TRBJ1-4; D gene uncertain. The sample was PBMCs. This sequence was found in a man aged 30 to 39 in good health and CMV-seropositive. CDR3 in amino acids: CASSFIGEKLFF. The CDR3 DNA follows: TGTGCCAGCAGCTTTATCGGTGAAAAACTGTTTTTT.